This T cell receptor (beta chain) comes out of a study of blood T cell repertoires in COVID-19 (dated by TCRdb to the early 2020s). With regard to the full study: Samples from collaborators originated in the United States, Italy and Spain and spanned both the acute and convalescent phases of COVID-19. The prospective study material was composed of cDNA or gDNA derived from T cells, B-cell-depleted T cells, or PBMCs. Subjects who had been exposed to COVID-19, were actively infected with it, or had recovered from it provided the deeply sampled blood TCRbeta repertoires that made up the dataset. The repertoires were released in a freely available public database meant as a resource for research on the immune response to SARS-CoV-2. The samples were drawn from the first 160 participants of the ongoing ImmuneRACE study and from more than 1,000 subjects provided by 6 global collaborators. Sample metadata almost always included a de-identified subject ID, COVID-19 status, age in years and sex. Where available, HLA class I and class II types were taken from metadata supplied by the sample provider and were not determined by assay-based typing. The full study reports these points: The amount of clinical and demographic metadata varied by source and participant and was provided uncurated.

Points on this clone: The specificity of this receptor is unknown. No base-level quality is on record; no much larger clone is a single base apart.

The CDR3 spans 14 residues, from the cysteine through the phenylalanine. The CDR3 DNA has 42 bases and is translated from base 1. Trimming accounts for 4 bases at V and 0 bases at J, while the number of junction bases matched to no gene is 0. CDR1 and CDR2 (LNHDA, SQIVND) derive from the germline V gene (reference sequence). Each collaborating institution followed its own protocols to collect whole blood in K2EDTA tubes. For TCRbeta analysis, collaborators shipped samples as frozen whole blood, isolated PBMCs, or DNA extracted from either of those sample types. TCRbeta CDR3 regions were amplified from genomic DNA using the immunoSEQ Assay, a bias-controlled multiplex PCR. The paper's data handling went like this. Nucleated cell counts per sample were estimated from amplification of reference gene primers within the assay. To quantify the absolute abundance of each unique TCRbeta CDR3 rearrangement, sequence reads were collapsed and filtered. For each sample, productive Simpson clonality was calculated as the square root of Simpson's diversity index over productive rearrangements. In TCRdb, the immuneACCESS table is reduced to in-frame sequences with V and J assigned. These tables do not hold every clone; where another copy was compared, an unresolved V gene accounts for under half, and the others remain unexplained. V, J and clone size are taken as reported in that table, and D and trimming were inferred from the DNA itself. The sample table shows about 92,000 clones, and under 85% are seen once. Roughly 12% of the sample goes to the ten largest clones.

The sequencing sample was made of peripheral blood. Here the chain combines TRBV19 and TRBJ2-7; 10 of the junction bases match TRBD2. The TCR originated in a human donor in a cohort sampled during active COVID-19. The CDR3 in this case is CASSTSGGSYEQYF. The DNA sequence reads TGTGCCAGTAGTACTAGCGGGGGCTCCTACGAGCAGTACTTC.